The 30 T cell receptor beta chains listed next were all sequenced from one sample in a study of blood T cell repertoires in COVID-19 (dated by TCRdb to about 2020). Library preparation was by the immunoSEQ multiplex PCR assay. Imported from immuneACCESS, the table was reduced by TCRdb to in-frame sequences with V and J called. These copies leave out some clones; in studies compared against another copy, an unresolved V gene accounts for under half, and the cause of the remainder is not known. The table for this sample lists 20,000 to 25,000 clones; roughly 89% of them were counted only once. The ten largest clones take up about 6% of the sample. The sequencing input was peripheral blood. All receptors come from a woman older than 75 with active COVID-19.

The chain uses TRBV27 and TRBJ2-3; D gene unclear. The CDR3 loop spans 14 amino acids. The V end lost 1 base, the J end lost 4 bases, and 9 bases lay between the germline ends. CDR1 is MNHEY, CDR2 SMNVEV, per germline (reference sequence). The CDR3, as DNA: TGTGCCAGCAGTTTATGGGCAAAGCCAGATACGCAGTATTTT. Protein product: CASSLWAKPDTQYF.

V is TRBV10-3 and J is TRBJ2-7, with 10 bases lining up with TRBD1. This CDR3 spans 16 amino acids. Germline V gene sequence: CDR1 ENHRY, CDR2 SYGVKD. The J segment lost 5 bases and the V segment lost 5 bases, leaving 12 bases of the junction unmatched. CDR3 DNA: TGTGCCATCAGTTCCCGGGGGGACAGGGGAGAGAACGAGCAGTACTTC. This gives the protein CAISSRGDRGENEQYF.

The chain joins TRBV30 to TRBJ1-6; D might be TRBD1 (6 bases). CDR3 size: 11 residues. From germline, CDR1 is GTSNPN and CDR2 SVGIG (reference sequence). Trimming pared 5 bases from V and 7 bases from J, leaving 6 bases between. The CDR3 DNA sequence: TGTGCCTGGGGGGGCAATTCACCCCTCCACTTT. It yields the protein CAWGGNSPLHF.

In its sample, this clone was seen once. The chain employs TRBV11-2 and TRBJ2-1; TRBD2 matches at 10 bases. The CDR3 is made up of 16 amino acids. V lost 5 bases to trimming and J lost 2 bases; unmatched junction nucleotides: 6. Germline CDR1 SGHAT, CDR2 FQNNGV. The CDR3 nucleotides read TGTGCCAGCAGCCCTTTAGCGGGGGGTACCTACAATGAGCAGTTCTTC. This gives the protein CASSPLAGGTYNEQFF.

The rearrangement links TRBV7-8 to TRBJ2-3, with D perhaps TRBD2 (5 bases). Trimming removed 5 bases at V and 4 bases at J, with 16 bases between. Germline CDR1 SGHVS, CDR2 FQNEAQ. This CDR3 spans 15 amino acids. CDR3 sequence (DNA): TGTGCCAGCAGCGCAGCTAGCAGCTCAGCAGATACGCAGTATTTT. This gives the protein CASSAASSSADTQYF.

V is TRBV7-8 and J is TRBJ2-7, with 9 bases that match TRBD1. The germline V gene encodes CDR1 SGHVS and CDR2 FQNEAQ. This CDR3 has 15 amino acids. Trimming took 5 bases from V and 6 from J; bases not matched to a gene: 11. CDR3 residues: CASSARGQGKGEQYF. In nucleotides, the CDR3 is TGTGCCAGCAGCGCGCGTGGACAGGGGAAGGGCGAGCAGTACTTC.

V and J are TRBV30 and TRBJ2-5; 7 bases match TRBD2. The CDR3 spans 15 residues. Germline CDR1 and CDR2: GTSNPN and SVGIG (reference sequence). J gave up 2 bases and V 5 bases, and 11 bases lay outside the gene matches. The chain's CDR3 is CAWGSGGGPQETQYF. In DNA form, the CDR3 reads TGTGCCTGGGGAAGTGGGGGGGGTCCGCAAGAGACCCAGTACTTC.

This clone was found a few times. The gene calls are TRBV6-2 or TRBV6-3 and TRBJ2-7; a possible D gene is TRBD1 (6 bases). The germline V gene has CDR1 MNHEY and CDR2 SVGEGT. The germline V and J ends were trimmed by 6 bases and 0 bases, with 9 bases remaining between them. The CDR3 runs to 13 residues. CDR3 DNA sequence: TGTGCCAGCAGCCACAGGGTCTCCTACGAGCAGTACTTC. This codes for CASSHRVSYEQYF.

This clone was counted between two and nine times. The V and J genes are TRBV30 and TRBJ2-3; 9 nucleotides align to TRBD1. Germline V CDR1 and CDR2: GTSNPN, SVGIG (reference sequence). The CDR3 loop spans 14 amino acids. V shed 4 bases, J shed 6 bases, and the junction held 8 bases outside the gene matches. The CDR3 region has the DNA TGTGCCTGGATGGACAGGGGCCGAGGCGATACGCAGTATTTT. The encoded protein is CAWMDRGRGDTQYF. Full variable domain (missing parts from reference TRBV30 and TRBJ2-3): SQTIHQWPATLVQPVGSPLSLECTVEGTSNPNLYWYRQAAGRGLQLLFYSVGIGQISSEVPQNLSASRPQDRQFILSSKKLLLSDSGFYLCAWMDRGRGDTQYFGPGTRLTVL.

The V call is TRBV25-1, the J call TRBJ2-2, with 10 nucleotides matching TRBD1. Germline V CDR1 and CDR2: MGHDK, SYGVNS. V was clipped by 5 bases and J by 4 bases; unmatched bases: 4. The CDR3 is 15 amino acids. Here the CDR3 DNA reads TGTGCCAGCAGTCCGTGGACAGGGGGCACCGGGGAGCTGTTTTTT. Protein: CASSPWTGGTGELFF.

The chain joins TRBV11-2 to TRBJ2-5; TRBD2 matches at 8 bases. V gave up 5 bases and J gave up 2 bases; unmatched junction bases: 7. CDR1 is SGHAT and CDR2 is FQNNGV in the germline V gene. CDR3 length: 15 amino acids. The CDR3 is CASSSGGSAQETQYF. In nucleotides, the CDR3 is TGTGCCAGCAGCAGCGGGGGCTCCGCGCAAGAGACCCAGTACTTC.

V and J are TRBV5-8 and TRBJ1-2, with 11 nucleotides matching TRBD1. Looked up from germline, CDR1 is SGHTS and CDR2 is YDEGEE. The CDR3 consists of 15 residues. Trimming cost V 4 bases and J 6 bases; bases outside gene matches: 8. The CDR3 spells CASSLPGTGGNGYTF. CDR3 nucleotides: TGTGCCAGCAGCCTCCCTGGGACAGGGGGGAATGGCTACACCTTC.

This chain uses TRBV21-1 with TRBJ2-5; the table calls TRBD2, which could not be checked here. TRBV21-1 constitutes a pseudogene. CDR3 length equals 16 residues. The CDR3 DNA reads TGTGCCAGCAGCTGGACGGGGGGCGCCCCCCAAGAGACCCAGTACTTC. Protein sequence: CASSWTGGAPQETQYF.

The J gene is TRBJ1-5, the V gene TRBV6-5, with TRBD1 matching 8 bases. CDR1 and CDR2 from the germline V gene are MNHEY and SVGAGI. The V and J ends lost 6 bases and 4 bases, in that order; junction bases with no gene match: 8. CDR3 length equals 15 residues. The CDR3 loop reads CASRTGQGGNQPQHF. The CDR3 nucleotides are TGTGCCAGCAGAACAGGACAGGGAGGGAATCAGCCCCAGCATTTT.

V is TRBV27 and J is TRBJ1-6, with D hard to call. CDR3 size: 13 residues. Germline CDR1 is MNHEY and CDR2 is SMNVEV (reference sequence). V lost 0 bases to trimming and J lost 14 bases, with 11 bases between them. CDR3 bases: TGTGCCAGCAGTTTATCGTCGGGGTTTTCCCTCCACTTT. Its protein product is CASSLSSGFSLHF.

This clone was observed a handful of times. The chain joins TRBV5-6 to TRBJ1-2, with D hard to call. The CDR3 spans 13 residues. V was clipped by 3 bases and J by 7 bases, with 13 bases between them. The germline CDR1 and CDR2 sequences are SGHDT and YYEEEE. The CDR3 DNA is TGTGCCAGCAGCTCGGAGGGAAGAGGTGGCTACACCTTC. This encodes CASSSEGRGGYTF.

The CDR3 spells CASRPAGGAYGYTF. In DNA, the CDR3 is TGTGCCAGCAGACCGGCGGGGGGCGCTTATGGCTACACCTTC. J is TRBJ1-2 and V is TRBV27, with a possible D match to TRBD1 (6 bases). The V gene's germline CDR1 is MNHEY and CDR2 SMNVEV (reference sequence). The CDR3 loop spans 14 amino acids. The ends were cut back, 6 bases at V and 5 bases at J, with 16 bases in the middle.

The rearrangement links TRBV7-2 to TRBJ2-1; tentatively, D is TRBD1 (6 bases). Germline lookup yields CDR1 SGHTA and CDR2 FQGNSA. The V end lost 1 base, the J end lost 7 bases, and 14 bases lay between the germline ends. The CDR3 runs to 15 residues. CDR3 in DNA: TGTGCCAGCAGCTTAGGGGCAGGGGTCGGGAATGAGCAGTTCTTC. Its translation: CASSLGAGVGNEQFF.

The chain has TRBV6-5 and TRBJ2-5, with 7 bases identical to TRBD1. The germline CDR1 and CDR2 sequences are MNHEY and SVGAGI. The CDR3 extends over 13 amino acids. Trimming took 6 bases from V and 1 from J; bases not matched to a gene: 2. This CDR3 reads CASSTGAQETQYF. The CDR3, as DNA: TGTGCCAGCAGCACAGGGGCCCAAGAGACCCAGTACTTC.

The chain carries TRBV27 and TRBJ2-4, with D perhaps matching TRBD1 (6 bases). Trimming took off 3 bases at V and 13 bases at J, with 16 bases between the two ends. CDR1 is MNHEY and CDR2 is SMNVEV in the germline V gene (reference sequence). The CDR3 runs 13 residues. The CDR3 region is CASSLAPGQRQYF. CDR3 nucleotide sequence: TGTGCCAGCAGTTTGGCCCCCGGACAGCGGCAGTACTTC.

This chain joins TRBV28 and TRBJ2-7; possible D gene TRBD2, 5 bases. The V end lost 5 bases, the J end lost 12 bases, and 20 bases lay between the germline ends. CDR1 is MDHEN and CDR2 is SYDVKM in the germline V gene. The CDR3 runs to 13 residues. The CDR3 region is CASSPGDFPGGYF. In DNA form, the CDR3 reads TGTGCCAGCAGTCCCGGCGACTTCCCAGGAGGGTACTTC.

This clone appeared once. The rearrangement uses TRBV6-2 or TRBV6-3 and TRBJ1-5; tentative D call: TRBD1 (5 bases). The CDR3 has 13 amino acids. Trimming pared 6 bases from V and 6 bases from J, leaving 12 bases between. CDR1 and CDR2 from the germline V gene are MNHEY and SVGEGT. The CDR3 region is CASSAAGAQPQHF. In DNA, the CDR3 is TGTGCCAGCAGCGCCGCTGGGGCTCAGCCCCAGCATTTT.

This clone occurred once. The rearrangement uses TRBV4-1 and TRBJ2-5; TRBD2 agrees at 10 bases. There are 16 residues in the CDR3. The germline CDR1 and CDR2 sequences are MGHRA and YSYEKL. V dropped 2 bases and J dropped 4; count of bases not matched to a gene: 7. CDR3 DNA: TGCGCCAGCAGCCAACTACTAGCGGGGATAACAGAGACCCAGTACTTC. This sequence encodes CASSQLLAGITETQYF.

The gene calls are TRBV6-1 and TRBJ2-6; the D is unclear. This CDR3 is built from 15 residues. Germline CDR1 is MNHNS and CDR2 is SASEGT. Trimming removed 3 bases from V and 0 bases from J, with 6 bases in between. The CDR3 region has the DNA TGTGCCAGCAGTGACCGCTACTCTGGGGCCAACGTCCTGACTTTC. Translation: CASSDRYSGANVLTF.

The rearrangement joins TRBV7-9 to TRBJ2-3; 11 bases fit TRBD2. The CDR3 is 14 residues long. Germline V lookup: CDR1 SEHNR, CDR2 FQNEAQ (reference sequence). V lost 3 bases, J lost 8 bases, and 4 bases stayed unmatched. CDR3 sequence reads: CASSFLAGGLTQYF. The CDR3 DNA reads TGTGCCAGCAGCTTTTTAGCGGGGGGGCTTACGCAGTATTTT.

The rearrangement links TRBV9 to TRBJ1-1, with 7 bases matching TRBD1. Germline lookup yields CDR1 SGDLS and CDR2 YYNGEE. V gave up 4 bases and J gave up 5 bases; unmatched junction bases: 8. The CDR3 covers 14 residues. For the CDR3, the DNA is TGTGCCAGCAGCAGAGACAGGGTACGTACTGAAGCTTTCTTT. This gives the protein CASSRDRVRTEAFF.

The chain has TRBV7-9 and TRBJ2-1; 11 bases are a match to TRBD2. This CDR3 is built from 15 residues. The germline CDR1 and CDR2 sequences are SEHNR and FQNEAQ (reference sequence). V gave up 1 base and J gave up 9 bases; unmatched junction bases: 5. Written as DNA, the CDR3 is TGTGCCAGCAGCTTAGAATTAGCGGGGGGGCGTGAGCAGTTCTTC. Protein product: CASSLELAGGREQFF.

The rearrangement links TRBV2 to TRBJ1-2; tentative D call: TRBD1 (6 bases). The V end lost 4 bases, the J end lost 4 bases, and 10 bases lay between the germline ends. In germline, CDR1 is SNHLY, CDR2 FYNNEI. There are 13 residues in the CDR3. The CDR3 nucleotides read TGTGCCAGCAGTGTACAGGGAGCCTATGGCTACACCTTC. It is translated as CASSVQGAYGYTF. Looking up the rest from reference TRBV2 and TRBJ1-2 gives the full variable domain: EPEVTQTPSHQVTQMGQEVILRCVPISNHLYFYWYRQILGQKVEFLVSFYNNEISEKSEIFDDQFSVERPDGSNFTLKIRSTKLEDSAMYFCASSVQGAYGYTFGSGTRLTVV.

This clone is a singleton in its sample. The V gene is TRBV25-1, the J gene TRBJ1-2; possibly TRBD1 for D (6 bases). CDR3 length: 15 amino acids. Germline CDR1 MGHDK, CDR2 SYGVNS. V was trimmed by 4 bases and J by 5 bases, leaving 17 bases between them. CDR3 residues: CASSAERRGGYGYTF. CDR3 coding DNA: TGTGCCAGCAGTGCAGAGCGCAGGGGAGGGTATGGCTACACCTTC.

The CDR3 DNA sequence: TGTGCCAGCACCCCGGGACTAGCAGGAACCGGGGAGCTGTTTTTT. This translates into CASTPGLAGTGELFF. J is TRBJ2-2 and V is TRBV7-3; 9 positions match TRBD2. The V and J ends lost 7 bases and 5 bases, in that order; junction bases with no gene match: 8. This CDR3 has 15 residues. CDR1 and CDR2 (germline): SGHTA, FQGTGA.